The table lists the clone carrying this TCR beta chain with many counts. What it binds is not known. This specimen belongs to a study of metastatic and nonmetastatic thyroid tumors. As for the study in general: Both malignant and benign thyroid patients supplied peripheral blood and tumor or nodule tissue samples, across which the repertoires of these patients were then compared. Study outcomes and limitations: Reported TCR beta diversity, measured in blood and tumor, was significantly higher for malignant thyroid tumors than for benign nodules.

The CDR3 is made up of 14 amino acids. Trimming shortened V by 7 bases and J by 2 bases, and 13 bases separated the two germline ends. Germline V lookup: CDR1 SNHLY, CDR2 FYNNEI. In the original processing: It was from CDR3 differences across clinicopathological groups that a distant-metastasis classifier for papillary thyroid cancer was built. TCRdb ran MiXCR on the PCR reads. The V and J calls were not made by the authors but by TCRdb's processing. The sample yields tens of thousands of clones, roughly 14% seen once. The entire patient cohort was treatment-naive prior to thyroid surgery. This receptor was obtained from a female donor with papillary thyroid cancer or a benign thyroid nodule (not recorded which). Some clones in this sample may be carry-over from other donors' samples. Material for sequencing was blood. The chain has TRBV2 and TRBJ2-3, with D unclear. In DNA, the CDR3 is TGTGCCAGCAAAATATCGGAGAACACAGATACGCAGTATTTT. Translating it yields CASKISENTDTQYF.